This TCR beta chain was sequenced for a study of OX40 agonist ivuxolimab in advanced cancers. Study-level points and caveats: Researchers did not establish what antigens the expanded peripheral T cells target. Among the nonresponders, some also had low normalized T-cell clonal expansion.

Assay used: immunoSEQ multiplex PCR; TCRdb lists only in-frame clones, some missing. The repertoire holds about 100,000 clones, with around 93% as singletons. The CDR3 is 18 residues long. Between the trimmed V and J ends, which lost 3 bases and 2 bases, there was a span of 24 bases. Germline V lookup: CDR1 SGHRS, CDR2 YFSETQ. In the case of this clone: The antigen remains undetermined.

Individuals having autoimmune disease history or systemic immunosuppression were not enrolled. The sequence was collected from an adult with an advanced solid tumor such as melanoma, head and neck, liver or kidney cancer. The sample consisted of CD4+ or CD8+ T cells sorted from blood, taken in a trial of the OX40 agonist ivuxolimab. The V gene is TRBV5-1, the J gene TRBJ2-7, with a tentative D call TRBD1 (6 bases). The DNA of the CDR3 is TGCGCCAGCAGCTCTACCGGGACACCGGGACAATTCCCCTACGAGCAGTACTTC. It encodes CASSSTGTPGQFPYEQYF.